A selection of T cell receptor beta chains follows, all from one sample in a study of blood T cell repertoires in COVID-19. Sequencing was performed with immunoSEQ multiplex PCR; in TCRdb, only in-frame clones are kept and a portion is missing. Found here are 200,000 to 250,000 clones, roughly four fifths of them singletons; the top ten hold 10% to 15%. Material for sequencing was peripheral blood. Receptor source: a woman aged 40 to 49 with acute or convalescent COVID-19. Both conserved end residues are trimmed from each CDR3. The order of the fields is V gene, clone size, CDR3 protein. Only part of the rows carry a size: once, few, many, or a class if the clone is expanded.

TRBV7-2 - ASSVTSGRVGDEQY
TRBV5-4 - ASSYTGTGTYGYT
TRBV6-6 few ASSLTEGDEKLF
TRBV2 - ASSSPLNGELF
TRBV5-8 - ASSHRTGGVETQY
TRBV5-1 - ASSFSGTGDNSPLH
TRBV7-8 many ASSLGQTKKLF
TRBV10-2 - ASRQNTGGSPLH
TRBV11-3 - ASSLEGVGLQQGTQY
TRBV7-2 few ASSLFPWAGAYEQY
TRBV5-8 - ASSPEQYSSYNSPLH
TRBV19 - ASSMGTGDTEAF
TRBV6-1 few ASSEEAGLFNEQF
TRBV4-1 - ASSQVPGDYGYT
TRBV6-2/TRBV6-3 - ASSYQGLASIRTGELF
TRBV5-1 few ASSQSQKQY
TRBV29-1 - SVEELGGLF
TRBV6-1 - ASSGPSGFKSDTQY
TRBV10-3 once AISEYQGSGEKLF
TRBV6-6 - ASRRLAGWTDTQY
TRBV30 - AWKDSNYEQY
TRBV2 - ASSYTPNEQF
TRBV6-4 - ASSDSDKNTEAF
TRBV3-1/TRBV3-2 - ASSQSIRDRESGELF
TRBV19 - ASWDRENTGELF
TRBV6-6 - ASSSRGGPAEQF
TRBV5-1 - ASSPRPGGDYGYT
TRBV3-1/TRBV3-2 - ASSQVRGSSYNEQF
TRBV19 - ASGRGASPIEAF
TRBV5-4 few ASRRGQPSTNEKLF
TRBV11-2 - ASSDLSGTTGELF
TRBV3-1/TRBV3-2 - ASSQVQGSYEQY
TRBV6-1 - ASSSRGLNTEAF
TRBV11-2 - ASSLGVGQGTSPLH
TRBV7-2 - ASSSEVAGANVLT
TRBV27 many ASSHPQGTGSEAF
TRBV4-1 few ASSQGLGSNQPQH
TRBV6-2/TRBV6-3 - ASSYQGGRLQETQY
TRBV18 - ASSPVGGDTPSEQY
TRBV12-3/TRBV12-4 - ASNLDRLGGYT
TRBV25-1 - ASSEGDNRETQY
TRBV5-1 - ASSLRPGINEQF
TRBV12-3/TRBV12-4 many ASTGGYEQY
TRBV15 - ATSRAGSGNQPQH
TRBV9 - ASTGGQGASNEKLF
TRBV15 - ATSRESDRVYGYT
TRBV9 - ASSASGGGYGYT
TRBV6-5 - ASGHRVDTEAF
TRBV28 - ASSPLAGVGNTQY
TRBV2 - ASSAGVSYNEQF
TRBV24-1 - ATSDRAAGAYNEQF
TRBV25-1 - ASSGRDWYSYEQY
TRBV6-2/TRBV6-3 - ASSYSTGLAVMYEQY